Listed here is a single TCR beta chain. The antigen remains undetermined. These data are taken from a study of CXCR3-negative and CXCR3-positive naive CD8 T cells. Study-level information: Total TRB output reached some 140 million reads, about 1.5 +/- 0.3 million per library.

The CDR3 spans 12 residues. Germline CDR1 MDHEN, CDR2 SYDVKM. Points from the study as a whole: Researchers report that CXCR3-positive naive cells carry more hydrophobic TRB CDR3s than CXCR3-negative naive cells.

Through 5' RACE with UMI labels, the TRB cDNA libraries were prepared. For each CDR3 protein, TCRdb gives one entry from its re-call of the 5' RACE reads, without DNA. This sample's table has approximately 120,000 distinct CDR3 sequences. The chain joins TRBV28 to TRBJ2-4; without DNA, the TCRdb call of TRBD1 cannot be checked. The receptor comes from a human donor in good health. Some clones in this sample may be carry-over from other donors' samples. Sequencing used naive CXCR3+ CD8+ T cells from blood. Subset defined: CD45RO-CCR7+CD27+CD95- naive CD8+ T cells expressing CXCR3 (TNR3+). CDR3 sequence: CASYSWGDIQYF. Using reference TRBV28 and TRBJ2-4 for the parts outside the CDR3, the full variable domain is DVKVTQSSRYLVKRTGEKVFLECVQDMDHENMFWYRQDPGLGLRLIYFSYDVKMKEKGDIPEGYSVSREKKERFSLILESASTNQTSMYLCASYSWGDIQYFGAGTRLSVL.